What follows are 13 T cell receptor beta chains derived from one specimen sequenced in a study of shared clonotypes between healthy human individuals. Produced via immunoSEQ multiplex PCR; TCRdb's table is partial and in-frame only. The table records some 980,000 clones, less than 85% of them present only once. The material sequenced was memory CD4+ T cells sorted from blood. Subset in this sample: CD45RA-negative fraction. The receptor source for this set is a man between 18 and 35 years old in good health.

Worth noting for this clone: This sample includes further DNA sequences coding for the same CDR3. The V gene is TRBV4-1, the J gene TRBJ2-3, with 11 bases matching TRBD2. The CDR3 length is 17 residues. J lost 3 bases, V lost 3 bases, and 8 bases had no gene match. CDR1 is MGHRA, CDR2 YSYEKL, per germline. The CDR3 region has the DNA TGCGCCAGCAGCCAGAGGGCTAGCGGGGGGTCGACAGATACGCAGTATTTT. It codes for CASSQRASGGSTDTQYF.

The rearrangement links TRBV11-2 to TRBJ1-5; D call uncertain. The germline V and J ends were trimmed by 5 bases and 5 bases, with 10 bases remaining between them. Per germline, CDR1 SGHAT and CDR2 FQNNGV. This CDR3 is built from 13 residues. Here the CDR3 DNA reads TGTGCCAGCAGCCCCGAGGTCTATCAGCCCCAGCATTTT. As protein: CASSPEVYQPQHF.

This clone occurred once. The rearrangement joins TRBV6-5 to TRBJ1-2; no firm D call. Germline V gene lookup returns CDR1 MNHEY and CDR2 SVGAGI. The CDR3 runs 12 residues. V lost 7 bases to trimming and J lost 6 bases, with 12 bases between them. The DNA for the CDR3 is TGTGCCAGCATCTCGACGAGTAATGGCTACACCTTC. It codes for CASISTSNGYTF.

V is TRBV18 and J is TRBJ2-2; a weak D match, TRBD2 (5 bases). The germline V gene has CDR1 KGHSH and CDR2 LQKENI. The CDR3 sequence is 15 residues long. V lost 6 bases and J 2 bases, leaving 13 bases between the germline ends. The DNA of the CDR3 is TGTGCCAGCTCCGGACTTCTCGGCAACACCGGGGAGCTGTTTTTT. This sequence encodes CASSGLLGNTGELFF.

This clone was recorded once. The chain is built from TRBV2 and TRBJ1-2, with D unclear. Trimming removed 5 bases at V and 2 bases at J, with 9 bases between. The CDR3 is 13 amino acids. Germline-derived CDR1 and CDR2 are SNHLY and FYNNEI. CDR3 nucleotides: TGTGCCAGCAGTTCCGACACAAACTATGGCTACACCTTC. Its protein product is CASSSDTNYGYTF.

The chain joins TRBV27 to TRBJ2-7, with 8 nucleotides matching TRBD1. Germline lookup yields CDR1 MNHEY and CDR2 SMNVEV (reference sequence). Trimming removed 2 bases from V and 10 bases from J; junction bases left unmatched: 13. The CDR3 spans 15 residues. The CDR3 coding sequence is TGTGCCAGCAGTTTAATTGGAGGCAGGGGGCGCTTTCAGTACTTC. This codes for CASSLIGGRGRFQYF.

The rearrangement links TRBV19 to TRBJ1-6; 11 nucleotides agree with TRBD1. The CDR3 has 16 amino acids. CDR1 LNHDA and CDR2 SQIVND come from the germline V gene (reference sequence). With 2 bases clipped from V and 7 bases from J, the junction kept 4 bases outside the gene matches. The CDR3 DNA reads TGTGCCAGTAGTATACGGGACAGGGGGAAAAATTCACCCCTCCACTTT. As protein: CASSIRDRGKNSPLHF.

The gene calls are TRBV21-1 and TRBJ1-1; TRBD1, as called in the table, went unchecked against the DNA. TRBV21-1 is a pseudogene. CDR3 length equals 16 residues. The CDR3 protein is CASSKLSRGPNTEAFF. CDR3 coding DNA: TGTGCCAGCAGCAAACTTAGCAGGGGCCCGAACACTGAAGCTTTCTTT.

This chain connects TRBV10-3 to TRBJ2-1; D not certain. CDR1 ENHRY and CDR2 SYGVKD come from the germline V gene. The CDR3 contains 13 residues. Trimming removed 0 bases from V and 6 bases from J, with 6 bases in between. CDR3 sequence (DNA): TGTGCCATCAGTGAGTCCCTCACCAATGAGCAGTTCTTC. Translating it yields CAISESLTNEQFF.

In the case of this clone: A much larger clone is a single base away; this may be a read error. Other nucleotide sequences in the sample specify the same CDR3. J is TRBJ1-1 and V is TRBV5-1; maybe TRBD1 (6 bases). Germline V gene lookup returns CDR1 SGHRS and CDR2 YFSETQ. This CDR3 spans 14 amino acids. V was clipped by 1 base and J by 1 base, with 8 bases between them. The CDR3 DNA reads TGCGCCAGCAGCTTGCAGGGGTCGAACACTGAAGCTTTCTTT. Its protein is CASSLQGSNTEAFF.

In regard to this clone: At one of its ends the junction is not consistent with the germline gene, which may arise from a read error. This chain connects TRBV6-5 to TRBJ2-2, with D hard to call. This CDR3 comprises 15 residues. The germline V gene has CDR1 MNHEY and CDR2 SVGAGI. The CDR3 reads CASTKARRPTGELFF. In DNA, the CDR3 is TGTGCCAGCACCAAAGCCAGAAGGCCCACCGGTGAGCTGTTTTTT.

The V call is TRBV11-3, the J call TRBJ1-6, with 7 positions matching TRBD1. Germline trimming cut 5 bases from V and 8 bases from J; bases unmatched to any gene: 3. The CDR3 spans 13 residues. Looked up from germline, CDR1 is SGHNT and CDR2 is YENEEA. CDR3 amino acids: CASSRGQDSPLHF. DNA of the CDR3: TGTGCCAGCAGCAGGGGGCAAGATTCACCCCTCCACTTT.

This chain joins TRBV7-2 and TRBJ2-7; the D gene is possibly TRBD2 (6 bases). Trimming cost V 3 bases and J 2 bases, with 14 bases left between them. The CDR3 has 15 residues. Per the germline V gene, CDR1 is SGHTA and CDR2 is FQGNSA. CDR3 protein: CASSFSVAVAYEQYF. The CDR3 DNA sequence: TGTGCCAGCAGCTTCTCCGTAGCGGTTGCCTACGAGCAGTACTTC.